A single TCR beta chain is shown here with its context. What it recognizes is unknown. The data belong to a study of metastatic and nonmetastatic thyroid tumors. For the study at large: Across blood and tumor or nodule tissue, repertoires from malignant and benign thyroid patients were compared with one another. Regarding the study as a whole: Significantly greater TCR beta diversity was reportedly found in malignant thyroid tumors than in benign nodules (in blood and tumor).

The CDR3 consists of 14 residues. Unmatched junction bases numbered 11, after V lost 7 bases and J lost 5 bases. Germline CDR1 MNHEY, CDR2 SVGEGT. In the authors' methods: Construction of a distant-metastasis classifier for papillary thyroid cancer relied on CDR3 differences across clinicopathological groups. TCRdb used MiXCR to call clones anew from the PCR reads. For this entry, the V and J calls and clone size follow TCRdb and not the study's own pipeline. Among tens of thousands of clones listed, roughly 20% were seen once. All patients were treatment-naive before thyroid surgery. This clonotype originated in a female donor with papillary thyroid cancer or a benign thyroid nodule (not recorded which). Some clones in this sample may be carry-over from other donors' samples. The V and J genes are TRBV6-2 or TRBV6-3 and TRBJ2-7; 7 nucleotides line up with TRBD2. The sequenced material came from blood. The DNA for the CDR3 is TGTGCCAGCAAAGGGCGGGAGCGCCCCGACGAGCAGTACTTC. Protein product: CASKGRERPDEQYF.